This TCR beta chain stems from a study of T cells after yellow fever vaccination. The V gene's germline CDR1 is MDHEN and CDR2 SYDVKM. The CDR3 extends over 17 amino acids. Trimming at V came to 8 bases and at J to 3 bases, leaving 13 bases not matched to a gene. From the 5' RACE reads, TCRdb called clonotypes with MiXCR, one entry per CDR3 protein. Of approximately 300,000 distinct CDR3 sequences in the sample, around 11% were seen once. The chain has TRBV28 and TRBJ1-1; 12 bases fit TRBD1. The material was CD4+ T cells sorted from PBMCs, obtained 45 days after the yellow fever booster vaccination. The clonotype was recovered from a man younger than 35 who received the YFV17D yellow fever vaccine. CDR3 sequence (DNA): TGTGCCAGCCTTCTCTGGGACAGGGGGCATCCGGACACTGAAGCTTTCTTT. This gives the protein CASLLWDRGHPDTEAFF.